What follows is one T cell receptor (beta chain) and its context. What antigen it recognizes has not been identified. No much larger clonotype is one base removed from it; base qualities were not supplied. TCRbeta CDR3 regions were amplified from genomic DNA using the immunoSEQ Assay, a bias-controlled multiplex PCR. The study's own analysis went as follows. The number of nucleated cells in each sample was estimated from the amplification of reference gene primers within the assay. To quantify the absolute abundance of each unique TCRbeta CDR3 rearrangement, sequence reads were collapsed and filtered. For each sample, productive Simpson clonality was calculated as the square root of Simpson's diversity index across productive rearrangements. What TCRdb holds here is the immuneACCESS table cut down to in-frame rearrangements. Part of the clones is not present; checked against another copy, under half of the missing clones reflect an unresolved V gene, and the others are unexplained. V, J and clone size reflect that table, while D and trimming were determined from the DNA. Counted in this sample were about 150,000 clones; around nine tenths of them appeared once. The top ten clones comprise around 2.5% of the sample.

These data come from a study of blood T cell repertoires in COVID-19 (dated by TCRdb to about 2020). About the study as a whole: The collaborator samples originated in the United States, Italy and Spain and spanned the acute and convalescent phases of COVID-19. The material from the prospective study consisted of cDNA or gDNA derived from T cells, B-cell-depleted T cells, or PBMCs. Deeply sampled blood TCRbeta repertoires from subjects exposed to, actively infected with, or recovered from COVID-19 were included in the dataset. The repertoires were released in a freely available public database meant as a resource for research on the immune response to SARS-CoV-2. Samples came from the ongoing ImmuneRACE study (first 160 participants) plus 1,254 subjects from 6 global collaborators. A de-identified subject ID, COVID-19 status, age in years and sex were almost always included in the sample metadata. HLA class I and class II types, where available, came from metadata supplied by the sample provider rather than from assay-based typing. The research as a whole found: The amount of clinical and demographic metadata varied by source and participant and was provided uncurated.

The collaborating institutions used their own protocols to collect whole blood in K2EDTA tubes. For TCRbeta analysis, collaborators shipped samples as frozen whole blood, isolated PBMCs, or DNA extracted from either of those sample types. Sample: peripheral blood. This sequence was found in an older woman with acute or convalescent COVID-19.

In nucleotides, the sequence is TGTGCCAGCAGTTCGGGTTCAACTAATGAAAAACTGTTTTTT. It encodes CASSSGSTNEKLFF. The V and J segments used are TRBV7-9 and TRBJ1-4, with the D gene too uncertain to name. V sheds 6 bases and J sheds 0 bases, leaving 8 bases between their ends. The CDR3, cysteine through phenylalanine, is 14 amino acids long. Just the 42-base CDR3 DNA is kept, in frame starting at base 1. According to the germline V gene (reference sequence), CDR1 reads SEHNR and CDR2 reads FQNEAQ.